This T cell receptor beta chain originates from a study of beta chain features in type 1 diabetes (dated by TCRdb to the late 2010s). Notes on the research overall: Patients and healthy donors did not differ in mean age, gender distribution, total cell number or subset yield. A total of about 110,000,000 sorted cells were examined across all samples, and a strong correlation was observed between cell number per subset and RNA yield. The study compared the TCRB repertoires of sorted circulating CD4+ T cell subsets in recently diagnosed type 1 diabetes patients with those in matched healthy donors. Regulatory and stem cell-like memory subsets were isolated from only 8 patients and about eight healthy donors, whereas naive and central memory subsets came from all 30 or so donors. Study-wide conclusions, independent of this receptor: The naive, central memory and regulatory TCRB repertoires appeared to resemble one another more closely among patients than among healthy donors. In all four CD4+ subsets, TCRB CDR3 length was moderately but significantly shorter in type 1 diabetes patients. Because cDNA was sequenced instead of genomic DNA, activated cells with high expression could be over-represented, although the groups did not differ in activation or CD3 levels. At VDJ recombination sites, patients with type 1 diabetes made fewer insertions and deleted more nucleotides, a pattern implying thymic rearrangement abnormalities. Because the HLA sub-analyses included only small numbers of individuals, any influence of HLA type on TCRB rearrangement was left unresolved. Shorter templates might have been favored by PCR, but patient and control samples were amplified and corrected together, so both groups would have been affected equally by any skew.

In the case of this clone: Its recognized antigen is unknown. No much larger clone exists at a distance of one base, and base qualities are not known.

The entire amount of isolated RNA was reverse transcribed using the High Capacity cDNA Reverse Transcription Kit, so the sequenced TCRB transcripts were expressed ones. Deep immunoSEQ sequencing was applied to naive, central memory and regulatory T cell samples, giving an average of around 4 million total reads per sample. After sorted cells were lysed in RLT buffer, RNA was extracted with DNase-treated RNeasy Micro or Mini kits, with the choice depending on cell number. To prevent cross-contamination, each cell subset was processed individually, whereas patient and healthy donor samples were processed jointly. The immunoSEQ multiplex PCR was used to amplify TCRB sequences from cDNA, yielding 87-bp fragments that span the CDR3 region. Sequencing of the amplicons was done on the Illumina HiSeq platform. From the authors' description of their analysis: PCR bias was computationally corrected using synthetic template baselines, reads within Hamming distance 2 were collapsed, and singletons that could not be merged were discarded. Reads were aligned against IMGT so that V, D and J genes, CDR3 length and insertions or deletions at six rearrangement sites could be assigned. Within each subset, clonotype counts were normalized to the number of sorted cells before true diversity and Gini coefficients were calculated with the tcR R package. Repertoire sharing was quantified using the overlap coefficient calculated on TCRB nucleotide sequences. Imported from immuneACCESS, the table was reduced by TCRdb to in-frame sequences with V and J called. These copies leave out some clones; in studies compared against another copy, an unresolved V gene accounts for under half, and the cause of the remainder is not known. That table gives V, J and clone size, and the DNA gave D and trimming. The sample table holds about 370,000 clones, of which roughly a tenth were seen once. About 0.64% of the sample belongs to the ten largest clones.

The CDR3 covers 13 residues, taking in both the cysteine and the phenylalanine. The sequence is cut down to CDR3 DNA, 39 bases in frame from base 1. V loses 5 bases of germline sequence and J loses 3 bases, and the interval between the two ends is 8 bases. CDR1 and CDR2 are drawn from the germline V gene: MNHEY, SVGAGI. A single peripheral blood draw of around 0.11 L on average was collected from each donor into heparinised tubes. Naive, central memory, regulatory and stem cell-like memory CD4+ T cells were sorted on a BD FACSAria II using a panel including CD45RO, CCR7, CD25, CD127, CD95 and CD27. Purity was above 95% for every sorted population. PBMCs were isolated immediately by Lymphoprep density gradient centrifugation and stained directly without culture. To minimize batch effects, samples were stained and sorted in pairs, one healthy donor with one patient per experiment.

The material sequenced was central memory CD4+ T cells from blood. The clonotype was recovered from a man aged 25 to 40 with type 1 diabetes. The V gene is TRBV6-5 and the J gene is TRBJ1-5; the D gene lacks a confident call. The bases read TGTGCCAGCAGTGCTAAATCCAATCAGCCCCAGCATTTT. Its protein product is CASSAKSNQPQHF.